This T cell receptor beta chain derives from a study of blood T cell repertoires in COVID-19 (dated by TCRdb to between 2020 and 2021). In the study overall: Samples covering the acute and convalescent phases of COVID-19 were provided by collaborators in the United States, Italy and Spain. The prospective study material was composed of cDNA or gDNA derived from T cells, B-cell-depleted T cells, or PBMCs. The dataset comprised deeply sampled blood TCRbeta repertoires from subjects exposed to, actively infected with, or recovered from COVID-19. The repertoires were released in a freely available public database meant as a resource for research on the immune response to SARS-CoV-2. The samples were drawn from the first 160 participants of the ongoing ImmuneRACE study and from some 1,300 subjects provided by 6 global collaborators. Nearly every sample came with metadata listing a de-identified subject ID, COVID-19 status, age in years and sex. Where HLA class I and class II types were available, the types were taken from metadata supplied by the sample provider, not from assay-based typing.

TCRbeta CDR3 regions were amplified from genomic DNA by means of the immunoSEQ Assay, a bias-controlled multiplex PCR. As for how the authors treated the data: The number of nucleated cells in each sample was estimated by amplification of reference gene primers within the assay. Sequence reads were collapsed and filtered to measure the absolute abundance of every unique TCRbeta CDR3 rearrangement. For each sample, productive Simpson clonality was calculated by taking the square root of Simpson's diversity index across productive rearrangements. TCRdb carries this immuneACCESS record with in-frame sequences only. Its versions omit some clonotypes, under half of them owing to an unresolved V gene in the studies checked, with the rest unexplained. V and J calls plus clone size are reproduced from that table; the DNA served to infer D and trimming. The sample records 150,000 or so clones, over 80% of which are singletons. Over 10% of the sample belongs to the ten largest clones.

What the authors observed across the whole study: Clinical and demographic metadata were provided uncurated, with the amount varying by source and participant.

Comment on this clone: There is no known antigen for this receptor. No quality values exist for individual bases; no much larger clone is one base distant.

Participants in the prospective study were enrolled through a virtual design, were aged roughly 18 to 100 years, and lived in 24 United States geographic areas. Cohort assignment in the prospective study relied on participant-reported clinical history from a screening survey and a study questionnaire. ImmuneRACE Cohort 3 recovered participants were defined by two consecutive negative NP/OP PCR tests, healthcare professional clearance, or symptom resolution. In the prospective study, mobile phlebotomists collected whole blood, serum and a nasopharyngeal or oropharyngeal swab from each participant. Over a roughly 2-month period, participants in the prospective study had the option of providing additional blood draws and questionnaires. Blood samples from the prospective study were shipped frozen or at room temperature prior to DNA extraction. This TCR derives from a woman aged 60-75 years who had recovered from COVID-19. Sequenced: PBMCs or T cells enriched from blood (not recorded which).

The nucleotides read TGTGCCAGTAGTCAGAACACTATAGAGACCCAGTACTTC. It encodes CASSQNTIETQYF. The V and J genes are TRBV19 and TRBJ2-5, with no confident D gene call. V is clipped by 5 bases and J by 4 bases, and the sequence between their germline boundaries is 11 bases long. The CDR3 goes from the cysteine to the phenylalanine over 13 residues. The retained sequence is limited to the CDR3, 39 bases, with the frame set at the first base. Taken from the germline V gene (reference sequence), the CDR1 and CDR2 loops are LNHDA and SQIVND.